A selection of T cell receptor beta chains follows, all from one sample in a study of CD8+ T cells in alopecia areata. TCRdb's table, derived via immunoSEQ multiplex PCR, lists solely in-frame clones and lacks some. The sample carries approximately 200,000 clones, over 40% recorded once. The sequencing used CD4+ T cells sorted from blood, collected at roughly week 36, from a patient treated with tofacitinib. The source is a human donor with alopecia areata. The conserved cysteine and the conserved F or W are not part of the CDR3 here. Fields, in order: J gene, V gene, CDR3 protein.

j_gene: TRBJ1-2; v_gene: TRBV19; CDR3aa: ASSIAAGNGYT
j_gene: TRBJ1-1; v_gene: TRBV5-1; CDR3aa: ASSGLSGMNTEAF
j_gene: TRBJ2-1; v_gene: TRBV9; CDR3aa: ASSPGLAGVGREF
j_gene: TRBJ2-7; v_gene: TRBV28; CDR3aa: ASSLGLAGTYEQY
j_gene: TRBJ2-2; v_gene: TRBV19; CDR3aa: ASGLAGEELF
j_gene: TRBJ2-7; v_gene: TRBV30; CDR3aa: AWNRGLYEQY
j_gene: TRBJ2-7; v_gene: TRBV18; CDR3aa: ASSPLEGANEQY
j_gene: TRBJ2-7; v_gene: TRBV5-1; CDR3aa: ASSPGGKTYEQY
j_gene: TRBJ2-1; v_gene: TRBV6-5; CDR3aa: ASRASSYNEQF
j_gene: TRBJ2-1; v_gene: TRBV14; CDR3aa: ASSHLIRDRGTHEQF
j_gene: TRBJ1-2; v_gene: TRBV27; CDR3aa: ASSLSYFDYGYT
j_gene: TRBJ2-7; v_gene: TRBV19; CDR3aa: ASRPSGRQRSSYEQY
j_gene: TRBJ1-2; v_gene: TRBV2; CDR3aa: ASSLWDRSYGYT
j_gene: TRBJ2-1; v_gene: TRBV30; CDR3aa: AYLGDRADNEQF
j_gene: TRBJ2-7; v_gene: TRBV29-1; CDR3aa: SVPRELGRAEQY
j_gene: TRBJ2-5; v_gene: TRBV2; CDR3aa: ASSVMSGGIQETQY
j_gene: TRBJ2-5; v_gene: TRBV7-2; CDR3aa: ASSQAETQY
j_gene: TRBJ2-2; v_gene: TRBV29-1; CDR3aa: SAQGNTGELF
j_gene: TRBJ1-1; v_gene: TRBV6-1; CDR3aa: ASSSLWGVTEAF
j_gene: TRBJ2-3; v_gene: TRBV6-5; CDR3aa: ASVYGGISTDTQY
j_gene: TRBJ2-7; v_gene: TRBV15; CDR3aa: ATSRDQGAGEQY
j_gene: TRBJ2-7; v_gene: TRBV7-3; CDR3aa: ASSPAPDSLEQY
j_gene: TRBJ2-7; v_gene: TRBV4-3; CDR3aa: ASSPRQAGYEQY
j_gene: TRBJ2-3; v_gene: TRBV7-2; CDR3aa: ASSPRHGVSTDTQY
j_gene: TRBJ2-1; v_gene: TRBV7-7; CDR3aa: ASSPGTGYNEQF
j_gene: TRBJ2-1; v_gene: TRBV4-3; CDR3aa: ASSQISGHYEQF
j_gene: TRBJ2-3; v_gene: TRBV7-2; CDR3aa: ASSLESGTDTQY
j_gene: TRBJ2-1; v_gene: TRBV7-9; CDR3aa: ASSSRFNEQF
j_gene: TRBJ1-2; v_gene: TRBV6-6; CDR3aa: ASSYSSPGLYGYT
j_gene: TRBJ1-2; v_gene: TRBV27; CDR3aa: ASSSQGGLGYGYT
j_gene: TRBJ1-5; v_gene: TRBV29-1; CDR3aa: SVGDRVDQPQH
j_gene: TRBJ2-1; v_gene: TRBV6-4; CDR3aa: ASSIKGDSVYNEQF
j_gene: TRBJ2-7; v_gene: TRBV28; CDR3aa: AIEDRGSSYSWY
j_gene: TRBJ2-3; v_gene: TRBV29-1; CDR3aa: SVQTGLKDTQY
j_gene: TRBJ2-7; v_gene: TRBV20-1; CDR3aa: SARGYEQY
j_gene: TRBJ2-1; v_gene: TRBV10-3; CDR3aa: AINSYNEQF
j_gene: TRBJ1-5; v_gene: TRBV15; CDR3aa: ATSRIGVWTQH
j_gene: TRBJ2-7; v_gene: TRBV5-1; CDR3aa: ASSLSLQVTYEQY
j_gene: TRBJ2-5; v_gene: TRBV6-1; CDR3aa: ASSVPPQETQY
j_gene: TRBJ2-7; v_gene: TRBV28; CDR3aa: ASSLPGTGRHEQY